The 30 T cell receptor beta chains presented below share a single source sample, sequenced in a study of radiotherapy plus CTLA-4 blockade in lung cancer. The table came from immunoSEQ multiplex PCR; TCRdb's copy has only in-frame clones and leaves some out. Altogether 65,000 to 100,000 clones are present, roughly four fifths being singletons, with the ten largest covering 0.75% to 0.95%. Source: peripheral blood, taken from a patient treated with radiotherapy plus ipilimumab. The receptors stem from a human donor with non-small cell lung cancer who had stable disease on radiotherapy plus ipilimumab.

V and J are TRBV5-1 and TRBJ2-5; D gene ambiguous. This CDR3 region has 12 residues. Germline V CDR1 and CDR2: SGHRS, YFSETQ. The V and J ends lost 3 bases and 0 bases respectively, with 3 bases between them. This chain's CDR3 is CASSYNQETQYF. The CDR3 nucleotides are TGCGCCAGCAGCTACAACCAAGAGACCCAGTACTTC.

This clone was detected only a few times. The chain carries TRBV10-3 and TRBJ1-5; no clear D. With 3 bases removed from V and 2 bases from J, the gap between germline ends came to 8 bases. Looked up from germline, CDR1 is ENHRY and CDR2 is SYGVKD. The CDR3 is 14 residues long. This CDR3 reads CAISDSGGNQPQHF. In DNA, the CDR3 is TGTGCCATCAGTGACAGCGGGGGCAATCAGCCCCAGCATTTT.

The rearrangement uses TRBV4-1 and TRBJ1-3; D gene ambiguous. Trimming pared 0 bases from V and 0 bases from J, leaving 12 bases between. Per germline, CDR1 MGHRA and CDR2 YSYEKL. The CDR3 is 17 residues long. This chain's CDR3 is CASSQDPHRNSGNTIYF. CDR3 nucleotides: TGCGCCAGCAGCCAAGATCCTCACAGAAACTCTGGAAACACCATATATTTT.

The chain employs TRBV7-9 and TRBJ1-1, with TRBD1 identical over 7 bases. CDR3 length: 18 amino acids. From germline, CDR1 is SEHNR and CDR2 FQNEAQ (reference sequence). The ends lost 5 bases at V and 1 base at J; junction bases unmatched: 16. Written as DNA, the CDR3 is TGTGCCAGCAGCCCCCGGACAGGCGGGGTGACCCCGAACACTGAAGCTTTCTTT. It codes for CASSPRTGGVTPNTEAFF.

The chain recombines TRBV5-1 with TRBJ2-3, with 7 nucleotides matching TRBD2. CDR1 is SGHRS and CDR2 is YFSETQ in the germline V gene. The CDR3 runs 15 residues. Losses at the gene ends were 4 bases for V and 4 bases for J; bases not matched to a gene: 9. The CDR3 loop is CASSLDWTRADTQYF. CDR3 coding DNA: TGCGCCAGCAGCCTTGACTGGACTAGGGCAGATACGCAGTATTTT. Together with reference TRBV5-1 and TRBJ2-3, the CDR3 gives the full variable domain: KAGVTQTPRYLIKTRGQQVTLSCSPISGHRSVSWYQQTPGQGLQFLFEYFSETQRNKGNFPGRFSGRQFSNSRSEMNVSTLELGDSALYLCASSLDWTRADTQYFGPGTRLTVL.

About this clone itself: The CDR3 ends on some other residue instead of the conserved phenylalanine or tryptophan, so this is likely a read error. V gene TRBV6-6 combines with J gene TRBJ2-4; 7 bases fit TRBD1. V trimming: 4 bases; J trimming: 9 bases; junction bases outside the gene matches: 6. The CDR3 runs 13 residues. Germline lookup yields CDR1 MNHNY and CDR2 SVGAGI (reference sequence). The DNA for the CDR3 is TGTGCCAGCAGTTTGGACAGGATAAGCATTCAGTACCTC. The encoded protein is CASSLDRISIQYL.

CDR3 sequence reads: CASSRRDRGSEQYF. The CDR3 DNA sequence: TGTGCCAGCAGTAGACGGGACAGGGGTTCGGAGCAGTACTTC. The gene calls are TRBV6-5 and TRBJ2-7, with 10 bases identical to TRBD1. J gave up 7 bases and V 5 bases, and 8 bases lay outside the gene matches. The CDR3 is made up of 14 amino acids. Germline V CDR1 and CDR2: MNHEY, SVGAGI.

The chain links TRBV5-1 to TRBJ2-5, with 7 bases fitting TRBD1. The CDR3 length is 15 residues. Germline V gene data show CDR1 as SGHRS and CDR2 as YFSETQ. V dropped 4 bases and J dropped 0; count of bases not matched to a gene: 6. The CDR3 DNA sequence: TGCGCCAGCAGCCCATCGACAGGGCACCAAGAGACCCAGTACTTC. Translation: CASSPSTGHQETQYF.

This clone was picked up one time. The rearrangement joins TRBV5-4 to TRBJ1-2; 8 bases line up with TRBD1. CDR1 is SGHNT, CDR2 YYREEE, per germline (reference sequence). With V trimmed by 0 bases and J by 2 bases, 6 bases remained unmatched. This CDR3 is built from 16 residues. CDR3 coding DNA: TGTGCCAGCAGCTTGGGATCAGGGGGCTTCAACTATGGCTACACCTTC. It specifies CASSLGSGGFNYGYTF. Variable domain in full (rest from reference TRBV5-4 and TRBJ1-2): ETGVTQSPTHLIKTRGQQVTLRCSSQSGHNTVSWYQQALGQGPQFIFQYYREEENGRGNFPPRFSGLQFPNYSSELNVNALELDDSALYLCASSLGSGGFNYGYTFGSGTRLTVV.

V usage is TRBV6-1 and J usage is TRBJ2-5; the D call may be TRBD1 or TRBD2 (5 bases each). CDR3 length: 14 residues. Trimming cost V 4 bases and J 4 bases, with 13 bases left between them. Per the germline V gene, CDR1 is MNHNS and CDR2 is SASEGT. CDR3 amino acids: CASSGPPRGETQYF. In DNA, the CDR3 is TGTGCCAGCAGTGGACCCCCGAGGGGAGAGACCCAGTACTTC.

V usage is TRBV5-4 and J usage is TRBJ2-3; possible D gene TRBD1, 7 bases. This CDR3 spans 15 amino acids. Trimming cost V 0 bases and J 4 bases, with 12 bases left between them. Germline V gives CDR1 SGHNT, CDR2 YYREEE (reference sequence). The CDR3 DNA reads TGTGCCAGCAGCTTGGCCCTCAGGGGGGCAGATACGCAGTATTTT. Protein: CASSLALRGADTQYF.

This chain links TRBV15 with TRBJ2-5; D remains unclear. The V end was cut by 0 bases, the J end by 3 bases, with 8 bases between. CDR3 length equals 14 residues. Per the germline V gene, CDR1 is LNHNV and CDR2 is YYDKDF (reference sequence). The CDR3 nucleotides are TGTGCCACCAGCAGAGATCTTGGCAAAGAGACCCAGTACTTC. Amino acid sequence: CATSRDLGKETQYF.

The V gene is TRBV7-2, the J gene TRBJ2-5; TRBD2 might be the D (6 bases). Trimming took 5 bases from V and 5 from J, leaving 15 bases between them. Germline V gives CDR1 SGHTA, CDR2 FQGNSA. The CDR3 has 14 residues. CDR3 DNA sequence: TGTGCCAGCAGCCACCGGGACTGGGGGGAGACCCAGTACTTC. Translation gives CASSHRDWGETQYF.

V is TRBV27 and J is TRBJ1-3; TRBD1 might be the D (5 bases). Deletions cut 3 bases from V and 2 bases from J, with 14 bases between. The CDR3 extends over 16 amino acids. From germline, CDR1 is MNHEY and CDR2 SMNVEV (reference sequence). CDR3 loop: CASSLTGTRAGNTIYF. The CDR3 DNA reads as TGTGCCAGCAGTTTGACCGGGACCCGGGCTGGAAACACCATATATTTT.

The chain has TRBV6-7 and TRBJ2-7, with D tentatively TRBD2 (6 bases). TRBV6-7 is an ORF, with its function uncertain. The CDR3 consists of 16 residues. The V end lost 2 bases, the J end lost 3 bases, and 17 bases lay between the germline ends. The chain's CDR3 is CASSYTRTTLIYEQYF. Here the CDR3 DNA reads TGTGCCAGCAGTTACACGCGGACTACTCTGATCTACGAGCAGTACTTC.

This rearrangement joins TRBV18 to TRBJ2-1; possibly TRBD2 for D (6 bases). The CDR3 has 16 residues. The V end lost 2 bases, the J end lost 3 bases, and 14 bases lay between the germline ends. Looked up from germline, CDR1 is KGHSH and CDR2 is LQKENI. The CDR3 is CASSPERRLDYNEQFF. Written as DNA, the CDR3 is TGTGCCAGCTCACCAGAGAGGAGACTAGACTACAATGAGCAGTTCTTC. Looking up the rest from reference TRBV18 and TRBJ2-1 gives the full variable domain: NAGVMQNPRHLVRRRGQEARLRCSPMKGHSHVYWYRQLPEEGLKFMVYLQKENIIDESGMPKERFSAEFPKEGPSILRIQQVVRGDSAAYFCASSPERRLDYNEQFFGPGTRLTVL.

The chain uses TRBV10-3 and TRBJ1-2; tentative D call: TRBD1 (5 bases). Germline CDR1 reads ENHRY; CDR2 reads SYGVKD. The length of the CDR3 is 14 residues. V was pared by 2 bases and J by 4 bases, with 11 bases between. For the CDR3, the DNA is TGTGCCATCAGTGAGGTCTCAGGGAGCTATGGCTACACCTTC. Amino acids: CAISEVSGSYGYTF.

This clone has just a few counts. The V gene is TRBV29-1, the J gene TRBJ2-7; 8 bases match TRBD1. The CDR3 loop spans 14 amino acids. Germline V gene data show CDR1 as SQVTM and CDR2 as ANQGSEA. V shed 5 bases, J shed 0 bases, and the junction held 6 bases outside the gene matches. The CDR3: CSVRSTGGSYEQYF. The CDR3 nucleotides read TGCAGCGTTCGTAGCACAGGGGGCTCCTACGAGCAGTACTTC.

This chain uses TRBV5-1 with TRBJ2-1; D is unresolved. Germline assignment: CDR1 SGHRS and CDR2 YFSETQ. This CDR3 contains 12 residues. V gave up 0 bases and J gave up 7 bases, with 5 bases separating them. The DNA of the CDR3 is TGCGCCAGCAGCTTGGCCTTGAATGAGCAGTTCTTC. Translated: CASSLALNEQFF.

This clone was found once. As DNA, the CDR3 is TGTGCCAGCAGCCAACAGGGAAACACCGGGGAGCTGTTTTTT. Residues: CASSQQGNTGELFF. The V gene is TRBV7-3, the J gene TRBJ2-2; a possible D gene is TRBD1 (6 bases). This CDR3 is 14 amino acids long. V was shortened by 5 bases and J by 2 bases, with 9 bases between the two germline ends. Germline values: CDR1 SGHTA, CDR2 FQGTGA.

CDR3 in amino acids: CAISRQADNTEAFF. As DNA, the CDR3 is TGTGCCATCAGCCGACAGGCCGATAACACTGAAGCTTTCTTT. V is TRBV10-3 and J is TRBJ1-1; possible D gene TRBD1, 6 bases. Trimming cost V 6 bases and J 2 bases, with 13 bases left between them. Germline CDR1 ENHRY, CDR2 SYGVKD. This CDR3 comprises 14 residues.

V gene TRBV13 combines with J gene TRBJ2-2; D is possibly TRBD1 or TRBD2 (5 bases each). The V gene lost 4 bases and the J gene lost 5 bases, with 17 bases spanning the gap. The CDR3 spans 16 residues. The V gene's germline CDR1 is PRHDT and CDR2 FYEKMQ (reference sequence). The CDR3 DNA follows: TGTGCCAGCAGCTCCCGCTTGGGTGGGGGAACCGGGGAGCTGTTTTTT. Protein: CASSSRLGGGTGELFF.

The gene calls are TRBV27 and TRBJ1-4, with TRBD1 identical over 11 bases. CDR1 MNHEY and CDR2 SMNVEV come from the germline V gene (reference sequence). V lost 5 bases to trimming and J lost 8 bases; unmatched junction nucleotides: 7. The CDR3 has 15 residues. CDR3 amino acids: CASSPPGQGGEKLFF. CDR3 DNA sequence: TGTGCCAGCAGTCCCCCGGGACAGGGGGGGGAAAAACTGTTTTTT.

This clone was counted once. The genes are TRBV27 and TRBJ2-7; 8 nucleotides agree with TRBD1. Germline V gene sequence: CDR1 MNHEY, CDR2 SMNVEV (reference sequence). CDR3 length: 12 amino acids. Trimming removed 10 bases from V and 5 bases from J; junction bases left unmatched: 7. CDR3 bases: TGTGCCACACGGACAGGGCGGGACGAGCAGTACTTC. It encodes CATRTGRDEQYF.

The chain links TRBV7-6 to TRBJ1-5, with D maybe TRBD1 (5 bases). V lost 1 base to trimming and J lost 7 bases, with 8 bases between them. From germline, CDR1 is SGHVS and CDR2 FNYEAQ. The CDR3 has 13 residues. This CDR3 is CASSLGEGQPQHF. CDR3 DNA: TGTGCCAGCAGCTTAGGGGAGGGGCAGCCCCAGCATTTT. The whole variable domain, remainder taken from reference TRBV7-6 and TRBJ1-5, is GAGVSQSPRYKVTKRGQDVALRCDPISGHVSLYWYRQALGQGPEFLTYFNYEAQQDKSGLPNDRFSAERPEGSISTLTIQRTEQRDSAMYRCASSLGEGQPQHFGDGTRLSIL.

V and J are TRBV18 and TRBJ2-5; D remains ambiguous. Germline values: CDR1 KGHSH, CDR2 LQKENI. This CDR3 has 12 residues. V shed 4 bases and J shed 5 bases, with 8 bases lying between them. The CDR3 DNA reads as TGTGCCAGCTCACAGGGCCTCGAGACCCAGTACTTC. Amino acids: CASSQGLETQYF. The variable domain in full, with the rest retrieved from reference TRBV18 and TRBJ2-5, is NAGVMQNPRHLVRRRGQEARLRCSPMKGHSHVYWYRQLPEEGLKFMVYLQKENIIDESGMPKERFSAEFPKEGPSILRIQQVVRGDSAAYFCASSQGLETQYFGPGTRLLVL.

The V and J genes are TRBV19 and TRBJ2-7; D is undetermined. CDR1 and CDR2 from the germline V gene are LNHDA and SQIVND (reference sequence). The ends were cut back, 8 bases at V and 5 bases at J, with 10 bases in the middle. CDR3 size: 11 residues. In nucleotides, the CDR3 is TGTGCCAGTGCCGGGCTAGACGAGCAGTACTTC. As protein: CASAGLDEQYF.

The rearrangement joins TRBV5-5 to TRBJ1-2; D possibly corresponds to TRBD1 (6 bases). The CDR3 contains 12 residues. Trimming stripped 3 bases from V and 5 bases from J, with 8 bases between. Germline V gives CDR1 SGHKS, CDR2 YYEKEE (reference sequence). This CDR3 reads CASSSTGYGYTF. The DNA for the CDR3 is TGTGCCAGCAGCTCGACAGGTTATGGCTACACCTTC.

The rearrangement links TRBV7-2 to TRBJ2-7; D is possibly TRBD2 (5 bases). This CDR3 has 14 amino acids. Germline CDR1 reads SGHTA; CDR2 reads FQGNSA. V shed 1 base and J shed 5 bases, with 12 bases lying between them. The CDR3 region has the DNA TGTGCCAGCAGCTTAGTGCCGGGATGGGACGAGCAGTACTTC. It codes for CASSLVPGWDEQYF.

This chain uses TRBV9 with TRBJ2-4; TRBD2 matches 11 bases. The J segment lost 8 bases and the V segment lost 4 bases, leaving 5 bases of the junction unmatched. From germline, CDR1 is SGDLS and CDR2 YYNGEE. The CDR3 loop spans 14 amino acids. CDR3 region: CASSLSGRADIQYF. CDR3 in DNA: TGTGCCAGCAGCCTTAGCGGGAGGGCTGACATTCAGTACTTC.